These 2 T cell receptor beta chains came from one sample sequenced in a study of OX40 agonist ivuxolimab in advanced cancers. The method behind the library was the immunoSEQ multiplex PCR assay. The immuneACCESS repertoire file appears here via TCRdb, limited to in-frame rearrangements. These files lack a portion of the clones; in checked studies, under half of the deficit traces to unresolved V genes, and the cause of the others is not known. For this sample there are approximately 82,000 clones; 86% appear just once. The ten biggest clones cover around 2% of the sample. Sequencing was performed on CD4+ or CD8+ T cells sorted from blood, taken in a trial of the OX40 agonist ivuxolimab. The receptors were sampled from an adult with an advanced solid tumor such as melanoma, head and neck, liver or kidney cancer.

The V call is TRBV19, the J call TRBJ2-3; 7 bases are a match to TRBD1. The CDR3 has 17 residues. Germline trimming cut 2 bases from V and 3 bases from J; bases unmatched to any gene: 11. In germline, CDR1 is LNHDA, CDR2 SQIVND (reference sequence). In DNA, the CDR3 is TGTGCCAGTAGTATATCCAGCGACAGGGTGGTTACAGATACGCAGTATTTT. Its translation: CASSISSDRVVTDTQYF.

V is TRBV20-1 and J is TRBJ2-7; the D is unclear. In germline, CDR1 is DFQATT, CDR2 SNEGSKA (reference sequence). V shed 3 bases and J shed 2 bases, with 5 bases lying between them. The length of the CDR3 is 11 residues. CDR3 region: CSASGPYEQYF. The CDR3 DNA reads as TGCAGTGCTAGTGGGCCCTACGAGCAGTACTTC.